The T cell receptor (beta chain) described here comes from a study of blood T cell repertoires in COVID-19. Here immunoSEQ multiplex PCR was the method, and the copy in TCRdb shows in-frame clones only, minus some. This sample carries some 150,000 clones, approximately 85% of them seen once, and the ten largest clones take around 8%. Sequencing was carried out using peripheral blood. This clonotype originated in a woman aged 55-69 years with COVID-19, enrolled during active disease.

CDR3 sequence: CASSILRNTEAFF. The CDR3 bases are TGTGCCAGTAGTATTCTGCGAAACACTGAAGCTTTCTTT. This rearrangement joins TRBV19 to TRBJ1-1; D is unresolved. The V gene's germline CDR1 is LNHDA and CDR2 SQIVND (reference sequence). V lost 3 bases and J 2 bases, leaving 7 bases between the germline ends. There are 13 residues in the CDR3.